The next 25 T cell receptor beta chains were all read from a single sample in a study of cytomegalovirus exposure and HLA in healthy donors. This PCR relied on a set of 60 Vbeta primers and 13 Jbeta primers. This table comes from immunoSEQ multiplex PCR, and its TCRdb copy is limited to in-frame clones, with some not included. The sample table includes approximately 45,000 clones. The sequencing sample was made of PBMCs. These receptors were collected from a male donor in good health and CMV-seronegative.

The chain couples TRBV4-2 to TRBJ2-5, with 13 positions matching TRBD2. CDR3 length equals 18 residues. Per the germline V gene, CDR1 is LGHNA and CDR2 is YNFKEQ. J was trimmed by 4 bases and V by 3 bases; bases with no gene match: 11. CDR3 protein: CASSHSSTSGGPPETQYF. CDR3 sequence (DNA): TGTGCCAGCAGCCATTCCTCGACTAGCGGGGGGCCCCCAGAGACCCAGTACTTC.

The chain combines TRBV7-3 with TRBJ1-3; D is possibly TRBD1 (5 bases). The CDR3 runs 15 residues. CDR1 and CDR2 from the germline V gene are SGHTA and FQGTGA. Between the trimmed V and J ends, which lost 4 bases and 1 base, there was a span of 11 bases. The DNA of the CDR3 is TGTGCCAGCAGCTCCTCAGGGACTTCTGGAAACACCATATATTTT. Amino acids: CASSSSGTSGNTIYF.

This chain links TRBV6-4 with TRBJ2-1; TRBD1 matches at 11 bases. This CDR3 spans 17 amino acids. Trimming at V came to 0 bases and at J to 6 bases, leaving 7 bases not matched to a gene. The germline V gene encodes CDR1 MRHNA and CDR2 SNTAGT. CDR3 in DNA: TGTGCCAGCAGTGACTCATACCGGGACAGGGGGACCAATGAGCAGTTCTTC. This gives the protein CASSDSYRDRGTNEQFF.

The genes are TRBV30 and TRBJ1-1; D is unclear. V was cut by 0 bases and J by 1 base, with 9 bases left in between. Germline assignment: CDR1 GTSNPN and CDR2 SVGIG (reference sequence). The CDR3 loop spans 14 amino acids. CDR3 nucleotide sequence: TGTGCCTGGAGTGTACGAGGTGAGAACACTGAAGCTTTCTTT. Amino acids: CAWSVRGENTEAFF.

The chain uses TRBV29-1 and TRBJ1-3, with D maybe TRBD1 (5 bases). The CDR3 spans 12 residues. The germline V gene has CDR1 SQVTM and CDR2 ANQGSEA. V was pared by 6 bases and J by 1 base, with 7 bases between. CDR3 in DNA: TGCAGCGTCCAGGGTTCTGGAAACACCATATATTTT. Residues: CSVQGSGNTIYF. The whole variable domain, remainder taken from reference TRBV29-1 and TRBJ1-3, is SAVISQKPSRDICQRGTSLTIQCQVDSQVTMMFWYRQQPGQSLTLIATANQGSEATYESGFVIDKFPISRPNLTFSTLTVSNMSPEDSSIYLCSVQGSGNTIYFGEGSWLTVV.

V and J are TRBV14 and TRBJ1-6, with no clear D. V was trimmed by 0 bases and J by 7 bases, leaving 13 bases between them. Germline assignment: CDR1 SGHDN and CDR2 FVKESK. The CDR3 length is 16 residues. CDR3 nucleotide sequence: TGTGCCAGCAGCCAAGATCTCGGACTGTGGAATTCACCCCTCCACTTT. Encoded protein: CASSQDLGLWNSPLHF.

The chain links TRBV19 to TRBJ1-4; 9 bases align to TRBD1. The V gene's germline CDR1 is LNHDA and CDR2 SQIVND (reference sequence). J gave up 7 bases and V 3 bases, and 6 bases lay outside the gene matches. The CDR3 has 15 amino acids. The CDR3 here is CASSIWGQGFEKLFF. CDR3 nucleotides: TGTGCCAGTAGTATCTGGGGACAGGGCTTTGAAAAACTGTTTTTT.

The rearrangement links TRBV5-1 to TRBJ1-6; D is unresolved. Germline CDR1 and CDR2: SGHRS and YFSETQ. The CDR3 loop spans 17 amino acids. The V and J ends lost 1 base and 0 bases respectively, with 11 bases between them. The CDR3 spells CASSLPDGSSYNSPLHF. The CDR3 nucleotides are TGCGCCAGCAGCTTGCCGGACGGGAGCTCCTATAATTCACCCCTCCACTTT.

This CDR3 reads CASTRPRVDGYTF. The DNA for the CDR3 is TGTGCCAGCACCCGACCCAGGGTTGATGGCTACACCTTC. The gene calls are TRBV5-6 and TRBJ1-2, with D possibly TRBD1 on 5 matching bases. CDR3 length equals 13 residues. Germline-derived CDR1 and CDR2 are SGHDT and YYEEEE. V shed 6 bases and J shed 6 bases, with 15 bases lying between them.

The V call is TRBV9, the J call TRBJ2-3; TRBD2 matches 9 bases. This CDR3 spans 16 amino acids. The V and J ends lost 0 bases and 2 bases, in that order; junction bases with no gene match: 4. The germline CDR1 and CDR2 sequences are SGDLS and YYNGEE. The CDR3, as DNA: TGTGCCAGCAGCGTAGAGGGGACTAGCAACACAGATACGCAGTATTTT. Translating gives CASSVEGTSNTDTQYF.

This chain links TRBV27 with TRBJ2-1; TRBD2 aligns across 12 bases. Looked up from germline, CDR1 is MNHEY and CDR2 is SMNVEV (reference sequence). Trimming at V came to 6 bases and at J to 8 bases, leaving 8 bases not matched to a gene. The CDR3 contains 15 residues. CDR3 loop: CASRDLAGGQDEQFF. CDR3 sequence (DNA): TGTGCCAGCAGGGACCTAGCGGGGGGGCAGGATGAGCAGTTCTTC.

V usage is TRBV18 and J usage is TRBJ1-5; unclear D gene. V was trimmed by 3 bases and J by 6 bases, leaving 12 bases between them. CDR1 is KGHSH, CDR2 LQKENI, per germline. CDR3 length: 14 residues. This chain's CDR3 is CASSPSGTSQPQHF. In DNA, the CDR3 is TGTGCCAGCTCACCGTCGGGAACGAGTCAGCCCCAGCATTTT.

The chain combines TRBV30 with TRBJ1-5; D possibly corresponds to TRBD1 (5 bases). CDR3 length: 12 residues. Trimming left V 2 bases short and J 7 bases short, with 9 bases between. CDR1 and CDR2 (germline): GTSNPN, SVGIG (reference sequence). CDR3 nucleotides: TGTGCCTGGAGTACGGGGGTACAGCCCCAGCATTTT. The encoded protein is CAWSTGVQPQHF. Full variable domain (rest looked up from reference TRBV30 and TRBJ1-5): SQTIHQWPATLVQPVGSPLSLECTVEGTSNPNLYWYRQAAGRGLQLLFYSVGIGQISSEVPQNLSASRPQDRQFILSSKKLLLSDSGFYLCAWSTGVQPQHFGDGTRLSIL.

The CDR3 loop reads CASRLGREAFF. CDR3 sequence (DNA): TGTGCCAGCAGGTTGGGGCGAGAGGCTTTCTTT. The chain is built from TRBV27 and TRBJ1-1, with D possibly being TRBD1 (5 bases). Trimming removed 6 bases from V and 11 bases from J, with 13 bases in between. Germline V gene data show CDR1 as MNHEY and CDR2 as SMNVEV (reference sequence). This CDR3 spans 11 amino acids.

The V call is TRBV20-1, the J call TRBJ2-7; D is ambiguous. With 2 bases removed from V and 3 bases from J, the gap between germline ends came to 5 bases. Germline V gene sequence: CDR1 DFQATT, CDR2 SNEGSKA (reference sequence). This CDR3 has 11 amino acids. The CDR3 DNA sequence: TGCAGTGCTAGATCCGGCTACGAGCAGTACTTC. Amino acids: CSARSGYEQYF.

This sequence joins TRBV6-5 and TRBJ2-1; 12 bases are a match to TRBD2. Germline V gene sequence: CDR1 MNHEY, CDR2 SVGAGI. The CDR3 covers 14 residues. J was trimmed by 9 bases and V by 5 bases; bases with no gene match: 5. The CDR3 is CASSPSGGAFEQFF. For the CDR3, the DNA is TGTGCCAGCAGTCCTAGCGGGGGGGCTTTTGAGCAGTTCTTC.

The V and J genes are TRBV4-2 and TRBJ1-1, with D possibly being TRBD1 (6 bases). Trimming cost V 4 bases and J 3 bases, with 12 bases left between them. The germline CDR1 and CDR2 sequences are LGHNA and YNFKEQ. The CDR3 runs to 14 residues. CDR3 bases: TGTGCCAGCAGCCCACAGGGTAAAGACACTGAAGCTTTCTTT. Its translation: CASSPQGKDTEAFF.

V and J are TRBV5-1 and TRBJ1-6, with TRBD1 matching over 8 bases. V shed 0 bases and J 9 bases; nucleotides not matched to a gene: 5. Looked up from germline, CDR1 is SGHRS and CDR2 is YFSETQ. The length of the CDR3 is 15 residues. Here the CDR3 DNA reads TGCGCCAGCAGCTTGGCGGACAGGGCCAGTTCACCCCTCCACTTT. Encoded protein: CASSLADRASSPLHF.

The rearrangement joins TRBV7-9 to TRBJ2-5, with D perhaps matching TRBD1 (5 bases). CDR3 length equals 12 residues. Germline V gene lookup returns CDR1 SEHNR and CDR2 FQNEAQ (reference sequence). Trimming cost V 7 bases and J 2 bases, with 8 bases left between them. In DNA, the CDR3 is TGTGCCAGCAAGGGGATTCAAGAGACCCAGTACTTC. Encoded protein: CASKGIQETQYF.

The rearrangement uses TRBV5-1 and TRBJ1-2; no clear D gene. With 0 bases removed from V and 2 bases from J, the gap between germline ends came to 11 bases. CDR3 length: 15 amino acids. Germline CDR1 and CDR2: SGHRS and YFSETQ. The CDR3 bases are TGCGCCAGCAGCTTGGACAGACTAACGAACTATGGCTACACCTTC. This gives the protein CASSLDRLTNYGYTF.

V is TRBV6-5 and J is TRBJ1-2, with a possible D match to TRBD1 (5 bases). CDR1 is MNHEY and CDR2 is SVGAGI in the germline V gene. V was shortened by 2 bases and J by 8 bases, with 9 bases between the two germline ends. The CDR3 is 12 residues long. The DNA of the CDR3 is TGTGCCAGCAGTTACGGGGGGAGAGGCTACACCTTC. It yields the protein CASSYGGRGYTF.

V is TRBV12-5 and J is TRBJ1-4; D gene unclear. The CDR3 length is 14 residues. The V end was cut by 5 bases, the J end by 13 bases, with 20 bases between. Germline-derived CDR1 and CDR2 are LGHNT and FRNRAP. The CDR3 bases are TGTGCTAGTGGTCTCTCGCCCGGCCCTCCGGGACTGTTTTTT. Translated, it gives CASGLSPGPPGLFF.

The chain uses TRBV5-1 and TRBJ1-1; D unclear. The CDR3 spans 15 residues. V was cut by 1 base and J by 4 bases, with 14 bases left in between. From germline, CDR1 is SGHRS and CDR2 YFSETQ. The CDR3 spells CASSLLGGEGTEAFF. The CDR3 nucleotides read TGCGCCAGCAGCTTGCTCGGTGGAGAAGGCACTGAAGCTTTCTTT.

The chain employs TRBV13 and TRBJ2-3; 11 bases are a match to TRBD2. The CDR3 contains 16 residues. Germline values: CDR1 PRHDT, CDR2 FYEKMQ (reference sequence). Trimming at V came to 5 bases and at J to 2 bases, leaving 6 bases not matched to a gene. In DNA, the CDR3 is TGTGCCAGCAGCGCACTAGCGGGGGCCTCCACAGATACGCAGTATTTT. This codes for CASSALAGASTDTQYF. The whole variable domain, filled in from reference TRBV13 and TRBJ2-3, reads AAGVIQSPRHLIKEKRETATLKCYPIPRHDTVYWYQQGPGQDPQFLISFYEKMQSDKGSIPDRFSAQQFSDYHSELNMSSLELGDSALYFCASSALAGASTDTQYFGPGTRLTVL.

The gene calls are TRBV7-9 and TRBJ1-4; D perhaps matches TRBD1 (6 bases). Germline-derived CDR1 and CDR2 are SEHNR and FQNEAQ (reference sequence). This CDR3 region has 15 residues. The germline V and J ends were trimmed by 5 bases and 5 bases, with 15 bases remaining between them. The chain's CDR3 is CASSRPPDRNEKLFF. As DNA, the CDR3 is TGTGCCAGCAGCCGGCCACCCGACAGGAATGAAAAACTGTTTTTT. The full variable domain, in which reference TRBV7-9 and TRBJ1-4 provide the parts outside the CDR3, is DTGVSQNPRHKITKRGQNVTFRCDPISEHNRLYWYRQTLGQGPEFLTYFQNEAQLEKSRLLSDRFSAERPKGSFSTLEIQRTEQGDSAMYLCASSRPPDRNEKLFFGSGTQLSVL.